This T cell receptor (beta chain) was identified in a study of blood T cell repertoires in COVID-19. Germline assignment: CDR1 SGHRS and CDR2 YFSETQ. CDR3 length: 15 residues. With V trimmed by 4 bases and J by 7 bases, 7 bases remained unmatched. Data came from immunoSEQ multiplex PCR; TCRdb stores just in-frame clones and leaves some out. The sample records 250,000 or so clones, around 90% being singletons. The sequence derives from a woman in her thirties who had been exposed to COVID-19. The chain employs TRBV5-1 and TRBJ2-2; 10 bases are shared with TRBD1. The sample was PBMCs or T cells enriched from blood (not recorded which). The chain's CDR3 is CASSPGTGEFGELFF. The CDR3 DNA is TGCGCCAGCAGCCCCGGGACAGGGGAATTCGGGGAGCTGTTTTTT.